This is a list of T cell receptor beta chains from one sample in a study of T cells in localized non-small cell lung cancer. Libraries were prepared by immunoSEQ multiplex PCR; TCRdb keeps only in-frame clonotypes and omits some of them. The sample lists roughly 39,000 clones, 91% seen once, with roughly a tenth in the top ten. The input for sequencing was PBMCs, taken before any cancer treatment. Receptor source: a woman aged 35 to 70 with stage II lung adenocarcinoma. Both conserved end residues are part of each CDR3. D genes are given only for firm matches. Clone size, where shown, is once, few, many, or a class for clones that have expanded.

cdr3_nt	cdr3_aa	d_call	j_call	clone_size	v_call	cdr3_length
TGTGCCAGCAGTCTGGGACAGCACTCTGGAAACACCATATATTTT	CASSLGQHSGNTIYF	TRBD1	TRBJ1-3	-	TRBV6-5	15
TGTGCCAGCAGTTTATCAGTCGGGACAGGGTCCTACGAGCAGTACTTC	CASSLSVGTGSYEQYF	TRBD1	TRBJ2-7	-	TRBV28	16
TGTGCCAGCAGTTTCTCCAGGGTGGCCTATGGCTACACCTTC	CASSFSRVAYGYTF	-	TRBJ1-2	-	TRBV27	14
TGTGCCAGCAGCAGGACAGGGGCCTACACTGAAGCTTTCTTT	CASSRTGAYTEAFF	TRBD1	TRBJ1-1	-	TRBV6-5	14
TGCAGCGCCCATCTAGCGGAGGGCTACGAGCAGTACTTC	CSAHLAEGYEQYF	TRBD2	TRBJ2-7	-	TRBV29-1	13
TGTGCCAGCAGTGGACAGGGAGTTTATGGCTACACCTTC	CASSGQGVYGYTF	TRBD1	TRBJ1-2	-	TRBV28	13
TGTGCCAGCAGCGTAGCGGGAGGTACCTACAATGAGCAGTTCTTC	CASSVAGGTYNEQFF	TRBD2	TRBJ2-1	-	TRBV9	15
TGTGCCAGCAGCCCTCGACCAGACGGGACCCAGTACTTC	CASSPRPDGTQYF	-	TRBJ2-5	-	TRBV6-6	13
TGCGCCAGCAGCCAGGAGGGACTAGCGGCCGGGTCCAATGAGCAGTTCTTC	CASSQEGLAAGSNEQFF	TRBD2	TRBJ2-1	-	TRBV4-1	17
TGTGCCAGCACTTGGGGGCGGACTCAAAGCAATGAGCAGTTCTTC	CASTWGRTQSNEQFF	-	TRBJ2-1	-	TRBV21-1	15
TGTGCCAGCGGACCCTGGGGGGCAAGCTCCTACGAGCAGTACTTC	CASGPWGASSYEQYF	-	TRBJ2-7	-	TRBV27	15
TGCGCCAGCAGCCTAAGGGGAGGGTACTGGCGTGGCTACACCTTC	CASSLRGGYWRGYTF	-	TRBJ1-2	-	TRBV4-1	15
TGTGCCAGCAGCAGGATACAGGGGGGCCCCTTT	CASSRIQGGPF	-	TRBJ1-4	-	TRBV21-1	11
TGCGCCAGCAGCTTGGAGGGCACTGGAAACACCATATATTTT	CASSLEGTGNTIYF	-	TRBJ1-3	once	TRBV5-1	14
TGTGCCAGTAGTCGGGGGGGAGCGGAGACCCAGTACTTC	CASSRGGAETQYF	TRBD2	TRBJ2-5	-	TRBV19	13
TGCGCCAGCAGCTTTGGTCCTATAGCAGCTAGCAATCAGCCCCAGCATTTT	CASSFGPIAASNQPQHF	-	TRBJ1-5	-	TRBV5-1	17
TGTGCCAGCAGCAGAGCAGGAGCAACTAATGAAAAACTGTTTTTT	CASSRAGATNEKLFF	-	TRBJ1-4	-	TRBV27	15
TGTGCCAGCATAGCGGGGGGGGGATACAATGAGCAGTTCTTC	CASIAGGGYNEQFF	TRBD2	TRBJ2-1	-	TRBV28	14
TGTGCCAGCAGCTTGGTGGGGAGTCAGCCCCAGCATTTT	CASSLVGSQPQHF	-	TRBJ1-5	-	TRBV5-6	13
TGTGCCAGCAGCGGAGAGGACAGGGGGCTCGAGGAGACCCAGTACTTC	CASSGEDRGLEETQYF	TRBD1	TRBJ2-5	-	TRBV2	16
TGTGCCAGCAAACCCGGACTAGCGGGGGGTAGAAAGTACAATGAGCAGTTCTTC	CASKPGLAGGRKYNEQFF	TRBD2	TRBJ2-1	-	TRBV2	18
TGTGCCACCAGCCCCGGGACAGGGGATTCCTATGGCTACACCTTC	CATSPGTGDSYGYTF	TRBD1	TRBJ1-2	-	TRBV15	15
TGCGCCAGCAGCAGGGGGGGACGAGAGACCCAGTACTTC	CASSRGGRETQYF	-	TRBJ2-5	-	TRBV4-1	13
TGTGCCAGCAGTTGGAACAGGGGTACAGATACGCAGTATTTT	CASSWNRGTDTQYF	TRBD1	TRBJ2-3	-	TRBV6-5	14
TGCGCCAGCAGTGAGTCGACCAGGGGCTCCAATCAGCCCCAGCATTTT	CASSESTRGSNQPQHF	-	TRBJ1-5	-	TRBV10-2	16
TGTGCCAGCAGTTACCCGGCGGGGGGTCACTACGAGCAGTACTTC	CASSYPAGGHYEQYF	TRBD2	TRBJ2-7	-	TRBV6-6	15
TGTGCCAGCAGCAACCTGCCACAGACGAACACTGAAGCTTTCTTT	CASSNLPQTNTEAFF	-	TRBJ1-1	-	TRBV9	15
TGTGCCAGCAGCTTAGCCTCACAGGGTTATGAGCAGTACTTC	CASSLASQGYEQYF	-	TRBJ2-7	-	TRBV11-3	14
TGCAGCGTGGGGGTGCCAGCAGCTAACTATGGCTACACCTTC	CSVGVPAANYGYTF	-	TRBJ1-2	-	TRBV29-1	14